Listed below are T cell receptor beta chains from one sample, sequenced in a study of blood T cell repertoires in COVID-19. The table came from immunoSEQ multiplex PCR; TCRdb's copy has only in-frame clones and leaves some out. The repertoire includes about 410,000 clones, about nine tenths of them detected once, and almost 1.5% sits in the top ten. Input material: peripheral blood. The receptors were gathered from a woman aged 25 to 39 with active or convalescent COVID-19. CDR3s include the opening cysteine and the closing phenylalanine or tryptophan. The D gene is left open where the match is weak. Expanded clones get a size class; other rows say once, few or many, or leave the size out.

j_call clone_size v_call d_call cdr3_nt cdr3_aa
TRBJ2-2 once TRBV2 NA TGTGCCAGCATCGGGGGAACGAACACCGGGGAGCTGTTTTTT CASIGGTNTGELFF
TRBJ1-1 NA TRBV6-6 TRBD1 TGTGCCAGCAGTCATCCGGGACAGGCTTCGAACACTGAAGCTTTCTTT CASSHPGQASNTEAFF
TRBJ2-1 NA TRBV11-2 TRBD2 TGTGCCAGCAGCTCCGGACTAGCGGATGAGCAGTTCTTC CASSSGLADEQFF
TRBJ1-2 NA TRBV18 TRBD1 TGTGCCAGCTCACCACCAAAACAGGGGGGGTATGGCTACACCTTC CASSPPKQGGYGYTF
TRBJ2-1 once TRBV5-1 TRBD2 TGCGCCAGCAGCTTTTCACTAGCGGGCGCCGGTGAGCAGTTCTTC CASSFSLAGAGEQFF
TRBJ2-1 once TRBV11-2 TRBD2 TGTGCCAGCAGCTTACAAGGACTAGCGGGGGGCAATGAGCAGTTCTTC CASSLQGLAGGNEQFF
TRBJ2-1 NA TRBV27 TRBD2 TGTGCCAGCAGTTTTAGCGGGGATGAGCAGTTCTTC CASSFSGDEQFF
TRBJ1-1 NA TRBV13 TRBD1 TGTGCCAGCTTCACAGGGGTGAACACTGAAGCTTTCTTT CASFTGVNTEAFF
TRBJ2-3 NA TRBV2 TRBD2 TGTGCCAGCAGCCAGTACGGGACTACAAGCACAGATACGCAGTATTTT CASSQYGTTSTDTQYF
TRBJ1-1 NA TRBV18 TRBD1 TGTGCCAGCTCTCGAACCCCCACAGGGGACACTGAAGCTTTCTTT CASSRTPTGDTEAFF
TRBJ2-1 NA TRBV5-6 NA TGTGCCAGCAGCTTGGTCCGGGACTACAATGAGCAGTTCTTC CASSLVRDYNEQFF
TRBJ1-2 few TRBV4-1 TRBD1 TGCGCCAGCAGCCAACCGGCGACAGGGGCTGGAGGCTACACCTTC CASSQPATGAGGYTF
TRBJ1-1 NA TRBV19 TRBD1 TGTGCCAGCGCGCCACACGACAGGGGAACTGAAGCTTTCTTT CASAPHDRGTEAFF
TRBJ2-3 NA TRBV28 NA TGTGCCAGCAGTTTTAGGGCAGGGCAAGATACGCAGTATTTT CASSFRAGQDTQYF
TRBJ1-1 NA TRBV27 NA TGTGCCAGCAGTTTATCCGGCGGGAACACTGAAGCTTTCTTT CASSLSGGNTEAFF
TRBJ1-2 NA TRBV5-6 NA TGTGCCAGCAGCTTGGTAGCGGCAGGGTCCGGCTACACCTTC CASSLVAAGSGYTF
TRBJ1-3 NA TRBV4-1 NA TGCGCCAGCAGCCACGGGATGGGGACTGGAAACACCATATATTTT CASSHGMGTGNTIYF
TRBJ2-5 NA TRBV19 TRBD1 TGTGCCAGTAGTCCCATCCGGGACAGGGGTGACCAGTACTTC CASSPIRDRGDQYF
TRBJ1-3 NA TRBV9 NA TGTGCCAGCAGCAAGACCGGGGGAAACACCATATATTTT CASSKTGGNTIYF
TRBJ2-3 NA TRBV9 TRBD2 TGTGCCAGCAGCGTTCGACTAGCGGCGCCAGATACGCAGTATTTT CASSVRLAAPDTQYF
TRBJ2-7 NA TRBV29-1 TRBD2 TGCAGCGCTATGGTCCCCGGGGTTGCGGGAGGCTACTCCTACGAGCAGTACTTC CSAMVPGVAGGYSYEQYF
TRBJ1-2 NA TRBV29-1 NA TGCAGCGTGGCCGGAGATGGCTACACCTTC CSVAGDGYTF
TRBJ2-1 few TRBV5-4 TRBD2 TGTGCCAGCAGCTGGACTAGCGGGGGGGCTAATGAGCAGTTCTTC CASSWTSGGANEQFF
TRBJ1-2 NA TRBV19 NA TGTGCCAGTAGTTACAGGGATTATGGCTACACCTTC CASSYRDYGYTF
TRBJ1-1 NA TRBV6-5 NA TGTGCCAGCAGATTGACGGGACACTCGAACACTGAAGCTTTCTTT CASRLTGHSNTEAFF
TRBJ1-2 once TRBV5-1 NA TGCGCCAGCAGCTTGGCAGGGGTGGGCTATGGCTACACCTTC CASSLAGVGYGYTF
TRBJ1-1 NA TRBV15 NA TGTGCCACCAGCAGAGATCGTGGGAGAACGAACACTGAAGCTTTCTTT CATSRDRGRTNTEAFF
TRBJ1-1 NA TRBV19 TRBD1 TGTGCCAGTAGCGGGGGACAGGGGGTTTTCACTGAAGCTTTCTTT CASSGGQGVFTEAFF
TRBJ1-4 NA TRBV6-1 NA TGTGCCAGCAGTGACAGGGAAGGGGAAAAACTGTTTTTT CASSDREGEKLFF
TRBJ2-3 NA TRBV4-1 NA TGCGCCAGCAGCCAAGATCTTCAGGTTAGCACAGATACGCAGTATTTT CASSQDLQVSTDTQYF
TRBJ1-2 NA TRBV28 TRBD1 TGTGCCAGCAGCCGAACAGGGGTTGGCTACACCTTC CASSRTGVGYTF
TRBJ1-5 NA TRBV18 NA TGTGCCAGCTCACGTTGGGGGGATGAGGAGGATCAGCCCCAGCATTTT CASSRWGDEEDQPQHF
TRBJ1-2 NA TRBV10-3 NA TGTGCCATCAGTGGGGACAAGAACTATGGCTACACCTTC CAISGDKNYGYTF
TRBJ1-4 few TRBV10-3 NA TGTGCCATCAGTGGTACAGGGCCGAGTGAAAAACTGTTTTTT CAISGTGPSEKLFF
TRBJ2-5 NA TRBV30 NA TGTGCCTGGAGCGACGAGTGGGCCAAAGAGACCCAGTACTTC CAWSDEWAKETQYF
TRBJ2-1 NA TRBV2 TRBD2 TGTGCCAGCAGCGATCTCGGGGCTAGCGGGTACTACAATGAGCAGTTCTTC CASSDLGASGYYNEQFF
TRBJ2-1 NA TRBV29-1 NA TGCAGCGTTGAGGTGGCTGAGCAGTTCTTC CSVEVAEQFF
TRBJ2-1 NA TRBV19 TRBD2 TGTGCCAGTAGCCAGGGACTAGCCAGTGAGCAGTTCTTC CASSQGLASEQFF
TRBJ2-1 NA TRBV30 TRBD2 TGTGCCTGGAGTGGGGGCGGGAGTGTAATCTACAATGAGCAGTTCTTC CAWSGGGSVIYNEQFF
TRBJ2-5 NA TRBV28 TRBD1 TGTGCCAGCAGTTTAGCGGGGACAGGGCAGGAGACCCAGTACTTC CASSLAGTGQETQYF
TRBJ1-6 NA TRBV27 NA TGTGCCAGCGGCGAGGATTCACCCCTCCACTTT CASGEDSPLHF
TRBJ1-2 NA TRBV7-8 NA TGTGCCAGCAGCTTAAACTCGGACAGCTATGGCTACACCTTC CASSLNSDSYGYTF
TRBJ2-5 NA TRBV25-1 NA TGTGCCAGCAGTGAGGCCGGGACTGGTCAAGAGACCCAGTACTTC CASSEAGTGQETQYF
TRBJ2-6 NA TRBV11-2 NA TGTGCCAGCAGCTTTTCCCGGGGGACTGGGGCCAACGTCCTGACTTTC CASSFSRGTGANVLTF
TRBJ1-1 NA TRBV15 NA TGTGCCACCAGCAGAGATATCCCCGTTGTGAACACTGAAGCTTTCTTT CATSRDIPVVNTEAFF
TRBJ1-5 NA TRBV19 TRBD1 TGTGCCAGTAGTGCGACAGGGTTCAGCAATCAGCCCCAGCATTTT CASSATGFSNQPQHF
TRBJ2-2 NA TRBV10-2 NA TGCGCCAGCAGTGAGTATGACAGGACAGTCACCGGGGAGCTGTTTTTT CASSEYDRTVTGELFF
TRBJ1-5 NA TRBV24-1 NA TGTGCCACCACCGGGTGTGTGCCCCAGCATTTT CATTGCVPQHF
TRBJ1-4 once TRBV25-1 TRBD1 TGTGCCAGCAGCCGGGGCGGTTGGGACAGCCGTAATGAAAAACTGTTTTTT CASSRGGWDSRNEKLFF
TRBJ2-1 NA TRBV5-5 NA TGTGCCAGCAGCTGGGCTATCTACAATGAGCAGTTCTTC CASSWAIYNEQFF